This T cell receptor (beta chain) was sequenced during a study of T cells after yellow fever vaccination (dated by TCRdb to the late 2010s). Study-wide context: The SMART-Seq v4 Ultra Low Input RNA kit was used to prepare libraries from fractions with low cell numbers. Bulk TCR alpha and beta repertoires were sequenced longitudinally to track T-cell clones before and after primary and booster YFV17D yellow fever vaccination. The cohort comprised two healthy male donors, one aged 18 to 30 and one aged 30 to 40 years. Blood samples were taken at several timepoints before and after primary and secondary immunization, and bulk PBMC replicates and cell subsets were isolated. What the research found in general, with its limitations: A small fraction of clonotypes appeared in both the CD4 and CD8 compartments, likely as a result of convergent recombination. Only a couple of donors were included in the study, so the extent to which the findings can be generalized is limited. After the booster, most clones that had expanded after primary vaccination were detected again (approximately 96% of CD4 and around 88% of CD8), suggesting broad maintenance of memory. Computational filtering was required because FACS-sorted repertoires could contain abundant contaminating clonotypes from the bulk population. Compared with the primary T-cell response, the secondary T-cell response was weaker but faster, peaking on day 5 rather than day 15.

CDR1 and CDR2 are drawn from the germline V gene: KGHSH, LQKENI. V is shortened by 2 bases, J by 2 bases, and the region joining them spans 7 bases. From cysteine to phenylalanine, the CDR3 is 13 amino acids long. Just CDR3 DNA is preserved here, 39 bases in frame from base 1. This clonotype was counted ten times or more. This receptor's antigen is unknown. There are no base qualities to consult, and no much larger clone falls within one base. This specimen's treatment or condition label, per the study, means: live attenuated yellow fever vaccine strain. At each blood-draw timepoint, two biological replicates of bulk PBMCs were collected. PBMCs were isolated from peripheral blood using a standard Ficoll-Paque protocol. TriZol was used to extract RNA from bulk PBMCs, from CD4 and CD8 fractions, and from dextramer-positive and dextramer-negative fractions. The reads were generated on an Illumina NovaSeq 6000. TCR cDNA was synthesized by 5'RACE template switching, through which a universal primer site and unique molecular identifiers were introduced. Priming of cDNA synthesis was performed from both the TCR alpha and TCR beta constant segments. Two PCR steps were used to amplify libraries, with sample barcodes and sequencing adapters being added in the second step. Sequencing of the libraries was done on either Illumina HiSeq 2500 (2x100 bp) or NovaSeq (2x150 bp). In the authors' own workflow: MIGEC was used to demultiplex reads and collapse the reads into UMI consensus sequences, and MiXCR was used for V(D)J alignment. Vaccine-responding clonotypes were defined with edgeR using replicate PBMC samples, requiring FDR below 0.01 and a log2 fold change above 5 up to day 15. CD4 or CD8 identity was assigned to each bulk clonotype according to whether the clonotype was present at higher abundance in the sequenced CD4 repertoire or the sequenced CD8 repertoire. Starting from the raw public reads, TCRdb applied fastp trimming at Q25, assembled clones with MiXCR and retained in-frame beta chains. Each entry merges the rows of one CDR3 protein and shows their most common DNA and genes. The V and J calls reflect TCRdb's pipeline rather than the authors' work. The sample table holds roughly 340,000 distinct CDR3 sequences, of which approximately 3.9% were seen once. In total, the top ten clones hold roughly 24% of the sample.

The sequence was collected from a man aged 18 to 29 who received the YFV17D yellow fever vaccine. Sample: PBMCs, taken 5 days after the yellow fever booster vaccination. The chain uses TRBV18 and TRBJ2-7; a weak D assignment points to TRBD2 (5 bases agree). The CDR3 sequence is CASSPMGAYEQYF. The nucleotide sequence reads as follows: TGTGCCAGCTCACCAATGGGAGCCTACGAGCAGTACTTC. The full variable domain, with segments outside the CDR3 supplied by the reference TRBV18 and TRBJ2-7 proteins, appears as NAGVMQNPRHLVRRRGQEARLRCSPMKGHSHVYWYRQLPEEGLKFMVYLQKENIIDESGMPKERFSAEFPKEGPSILRIQQVVRGDSAAYFCASSPMGAYEQYFGPGTRLTVT.